Listed below are T cell receptor beta chains from one sample, sequenced in a study of blood T cell repertoires in COVID-19. Assay used: immunoSEQ multiplex PCR; TCRdb lists only in-frame clones, some missing. Of about 140,000 clones in the sample, roughly 84% were seen once. Sequenced sample: PBMCs or T cells enriched from blood (not recorded which). These receptors originate from a man between 40 and 49 years old with acute COVID-19. The CDR3 runs from the conserved cysteine through the conserved F or W.

14 TRBJ1-2 TRBV7-8 CASSSQQGSYGYTF
13 TRBJ2-1 TRBV6-5 CASRVAGDNEQFF
14 TRBJ2-7 TRBV5-1 CASSWSESSYEQYF
16 TRBJ1-2 TRBV10-3 CAISDSWTGPNYGYTF
13 TRBJ1-3 TRBV3-1/TRBV3-2 CASTRGRGNTIYF
16 TRBJ1-5 TRBV7-6 CASSLERRSHHPPQHF
15 TRBJ2-1 TRBV5-1 CASSPGTGNRNEQFF
14 TRBJ1-4 TRBV6-5 CASSRQGWNEKLFF
12 TRBJ2-7 TRBV5-1 CASSPNSYEQYF
15 TRBJ1-4 TRBV7-8 CASSLQGRTNEKLFF
15 TRBJ2-2 TRBV19 CASAKLAVDTGELFF
15 TRBJ2-7 TRBV5-1 CASSLGTGRTYEQYF
16 TRBJ1-3 TRBV7-2 CASSSHSSNEGNTIYF
16 TRBJ2-1 TRBV19 CASSTLAGPSYNEQFF
13 TRBJ2-7 TRBV11-2 CASSRLEGREQYF
15 TRBJ1-1 TRBV5-1 CASSPRRPMNTEAFF
13 TRBJ1-2 TRBV29-1 CSVEVSGLDGYTF
19 TRBJ2-7 TRBV7-9 CASSSTRAQVRGLAYEQYF
15 TRBJ2-1 TRBV18 CASSPDERYGGEQFF
12 TRBJ2-1 TRBV5-4 CASRLPSNEQFF
15 TRBJ2-7 TRBV7-8 CASSLATGGLYEQYF
13 TRBJ1-1 TRBV5-8 CASSLSVNTEAFF
16 TRBJ2-1 TRBV2 CASSDAGLGFYNEQFF
17 TRBJ2-7 TRBV4-1 CASSQEGETRHSYEQYF
18 TRBJ2-3 TRBV28 CASNNRLAGGPSTDTQYF
15 TRBJ2-1 TRBV4-3 CASSQFLTGYNEQFF
13 TRBJ1-2 TRBV19 CASRSGQGYGYTF
13 TRBJ1-4 TRBV15 CATNPTGLEKLFF
13 TRBJ2-1 TRBV27 CASNYLGGNEQFF
17 TRBJ2-2 TRBV4-1 CASSQVRQGTNTGELFF
13 TRBJ2-2 TRBV5-6 CASRHRASGELFF
13 TRBJ1-5 TRBV28 CASQTGQARPQHF
15 TRBJ1-1 TRBV11-3 CASSLDGQGHTEAFF
15 TRBJ2-7 TRBV5-1 CASSLGSSGSYEQYF
15 TRBJ2-1 TRBV3-1/TRBV3-2 CASSQGLGDLDEQFF
19 TRBJ2-1 TRBV30 CAWRRKGLGSPGSYNEQFF
14 TRBJ2-3 TRBV9 CASSVAIITDTQYF
16 TRBJ2-5 TRBV7-2 CASSFGLAGIQETQYF
18 TRBJ2-1 TRBV7-6 CASSLADWAGERINEQFF
16 TRBJ1-5 TRBV30 CAWSREGATINQPQHF
13 TRBJ1-4 TRBV10-1 CASSPGGGEKLFF
15 TRBJ2-4 TRBV9 CASSQGTSAQNIQYF
13 TRBJ1-4 TRBV6-5 CASSGTVAEKLFF
15 TRBJ1-2 TRBV5-1 CASSPGSNENYGYTF
14 TRBJ2-7 TRBV9 CASSVDYGTYEQYF
16 TRBJ2-5 TRBV10-2 CASSWVSGGAEETQYF
15 TRBJ1-6 TRBV4-3 CASSQDEAGPWPLHF
16 TRBJ2-1 TRBV6-4 CASSDQGGGGVNEQFF
14 TRBJ2-3 TRBV6-1 CASSELAGETSQYF
15 TRBJ2-3 TRBV11-3 CASSEYSGGTDTQYF
13 TRBJ1-1 TRBV29-1 CSGRGPRNTEAFF
14 TRBJ2-5 TRBV4-3 CASSQDSLRETQYF
14 TRBJ1-2 TRBV3-1/TRBV3-2 CASSPPGFNYGYTF
16 TRBJ2-3 TRBV5-4 CASSLGGGGGTDTQYF
13 TRBJ2-1 TRBV27 CASSPRDYYEQFF
18 TRBJ2-7 TRBV27 CASSSYLSQKRETYEQYF